Shown below are 4 T cell receptor beta chains from a single sample sequenced in a study of T cells after yellow fever vaccination. TCRdb redid the calling of the 5' RACE reads with MiXCR, one entry per CDR3 protein. The sample consists of 200,000 to 250,000 distinct CDR3 sequences, approximately 3.3% of them appearing once. The material sequenced was CD4+ T cells sorted from PBMCs, taken 10 days after the yellow fever booster vaccination. The origin of the receptors is a man in his late teens or twenties who received the YFV17D yellow fever vaccine.

There are a few counts of this clonotype. The CDR3 DNA is TGTGCCAGCAGCCAAGGGGCTCTACAGCCCAATCAGCCCCAGCATTTT. This sequence encodes CASSQGALQPNQPQHF. The gene calls are TRBV3-1 and TRBJ1-5; D not certain. The CDR3 covers 16 residues. The V and J ends lost 1 base and 3 bases respectively, with 13 bases between them. Germline V gives CDR1 LGHDT, CDR2 YNNKEL (reference sequence).

The chain recombines TRBV2 with TRBJ2-1; 7 bases fit TRBD2. The CDR3 runs 13 residues. V lost 8 bases to trimming and J lost 5 bases; unmatched junction nucleotides: 6. The germline gives CDR1 SNHLY, CDR2 FYNNEI. CDR3 sequence reads: CASGTTSDNEQFF. Here the CDR3 DNA reads TGTGCCAGCGGGACTACTTCCGACAATGAGCAGTTCTTC.

This clonotype has ten or more counts. V usage is TRBV11-2 and J usage is TRBJ2-1; D gene unclear. The CDR3 length is 14 residues. V shed 3 bases and J shed 0 bases, with 6 bases lying between them. Germline CDR1 reads SGHAT; CDR2 reads FQNNGV. DNA for the CDR3: TGTGCCAGCAGCTTGGGGAACTCCTACAATGAGCAGTTCTTC. Its translation: CASSLGNSYNEQFF.

The CDR3 sequence: CASSPHGTGFSAEAFF. CDR3 nucleotide sequence: TGTGCCAGCAGCCCACATGGGACAGGGTTTAGCGCTGAAGCTTTCTTT. V gene TRBV7-8 combines with J gene TRBJ1-1; 9 bases are a match to TRBD1. This CDR3 is 16 amino acids long. CDR1 and CDR2 (germline): SGHVS, FQNEAQ. V lost 5 bases to trimming and J lost 6 bases; unmatched junction nucleotides: 13. The complete variable domain, with remaining parts taken from reference TRBV7-8 and TRBJ1-1, reads GAGVSQSPRYKVAKRGQDVALRCDPISGHVSLFWYQQALGQGPEFLTYFQNEAQLDKSGLPSDRFFAERPEGSVSTLKIQRTQQEDSAVYLCASSPHGTGFSAEAFFGQGTRLTVV.